This T cell receptor beta chain is drawn from a study of T-cell memory formation after mild COVID-19. Broader study findings: The pre-infection memory compartment contained some responding clones, suggesting cross-reactive memory joined. While clones contracting from day 15 to 85 were balanced between CD4 and CD8, later expanders leaned CD4+.

A single record per CDR3 protein comes from TCRdb applying MiXCR to the 5' RACE reads. The sample contains more than 150,000 distinct CDR3 sequences, under 20% of which appear only once. Remarks on this clonotype: The antigen is undetermined.

CDR1 SGHRS and CDR2 YFSETQ come from the germline V gene. The CDR3 has 19 amino acids. V was pared by 5 bases and J by 0 bases, with 24 bases between. Material for sequencing was PBMCs or a T cell subset sorted from them (not recorded which). The source is a man aged 18-30 years who had mild COVID-19 (a few samples of this study predate the infection). Cell type and time point are not known. This chain joins TRBV5-1 and TRBJ2-1, with D unresolved. The CDR3 DNA is TGCGCCAGCAGGGCCCGCCAATACGACAAACCCAGCTCCTACAATGAGCAGTTCTTC. As protein: CASRARQYDKPSSYNEQFF.